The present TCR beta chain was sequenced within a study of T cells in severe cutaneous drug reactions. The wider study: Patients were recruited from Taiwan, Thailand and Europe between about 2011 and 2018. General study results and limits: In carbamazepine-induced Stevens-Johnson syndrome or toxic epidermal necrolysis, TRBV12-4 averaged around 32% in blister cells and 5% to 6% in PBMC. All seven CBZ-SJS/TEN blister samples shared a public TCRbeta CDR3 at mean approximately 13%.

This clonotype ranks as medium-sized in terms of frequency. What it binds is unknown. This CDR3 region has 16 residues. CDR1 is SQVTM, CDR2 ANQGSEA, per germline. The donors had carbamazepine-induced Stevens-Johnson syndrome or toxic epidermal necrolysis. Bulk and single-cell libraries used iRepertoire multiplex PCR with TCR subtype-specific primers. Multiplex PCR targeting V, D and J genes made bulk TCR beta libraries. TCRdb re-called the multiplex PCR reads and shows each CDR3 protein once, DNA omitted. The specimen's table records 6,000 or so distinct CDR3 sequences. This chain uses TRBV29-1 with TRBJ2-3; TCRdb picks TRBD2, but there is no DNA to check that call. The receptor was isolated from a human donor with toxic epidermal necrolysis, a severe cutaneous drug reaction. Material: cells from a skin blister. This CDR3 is CSVTNPRTSFTDTQYF.